A selection of T cell receptor beta chains follows, all from one sample in a study of read filtering for tumor transcriptome and immune sequencing. From the reads, TCRdb called clonotypes with MiXCR, one entry per CDR3 protein. This table has roughly 69,000 distinct CDR3 sequences, about 15% appearing once. Sequencing was performed on a population of CD138-negative cells sorted from bone marrow. The origin of the receptors is a donor at least 40 years old with multiple myeloma. The CDR3 runs from the conserved cysteine through the conserved F or W. D genes are given only for firm matches. Clone sizes are given selectively: once, few, many, or a class where the clone is expanded.

J gene | clone size | V gene | D gene | CDR3 protein | CDR3 DNA
TRBJ2-1 | many | TRBV11-2 | - | CASRLGSYNEQFF | TGTGCCAGCAGACTAGGGTCCTACAATGAGCAGTTCTTC
TRBJ1-1 | once | TRBV6-6 | - | CASSYSGVNTEAFF | TGTGCCAGCAGTTACTCTGGGGTGAACACTGAAGCTTTCTTT
TRBJ2-2 | many | TRBV20-1 | TRBD2 | CSARDLVAGGTTGELFF | TGCAGTGCTAGAGATCTAGTAGCGGGAGGAACCACCGGGGAGCTGTTTTTT
TRBJ2-3 | many | TRBV30 | - | CAWSVLVVRDTDTQYF | TGTGCCTGGAGTGTATTAGTTGTCAGAGACACAGATACGCAGTATTTT
TRBJ1-5 | many | TRBV4-3 | - | CASSQESRGYQPQHF | TGCGCCAGCAGCCAAGAAAGCAGGGGATATCAGCCCCAGCATTTT
TRBJ1-1 | many | TRBV7-6 | - | CASSPKDTLGGRFTEAFF | TGTGCCAGCAGCCCAAAGGACACGTTAGGGGGTCGGTTCACTGAAGCTTTCTTT
TRBJ2-3 | - | TRBV7-3 | TRBD1 | CASSFTGGNVGSTDTQYF | TGTGCCAGCAGCTTCACAGGGGGCAATGTGGGTAGCACAGATACGCAGTATTTT
TRBJ2-3 | many | TRBV28 | - | CATAPGRTSTDTQYF | TGTGCCACCGCTCCAGGGAGGACGTCCACAGATACGCAGTATTTT
TRBJ2-5 | - | TRBV20-1 | TRBD2 | CSASEGAGGPRETQYF | TGCAGTGCTAGCGAGGGCGCGGGAGGGCCGAGGGAGACCCAGTACTTC
TRBJ2-7 | many | TRBV20-1 | TRBD1 | CSATGQESEQYF | TGCAGTGCTACGGGACAGGAGTCCGAGCAGTACTTC
TRBJ2-5 | many | TRBV4-2 | - | CASSQGGVNQETQYF | TGTGCCAGCAGCCAAGGAGGGGTTAACCAAGAGACCCAGTACTTC
TRBJ1-2 | many | TRBV18 | - | CASSPPNEGLHYGYTF | TGTGCCAGCTCACCCCCCAATGAGGGCTTGCACTATGGCTACACCTTC
TRBJ1-1 | - | TRBV3-1 | - | CAGSQDYDSTKAFF | TGTGCCGGCAGCCAAGATTACGACAGTACCAAGGCTTTCTTT
TRBJ1-2 | many | TRBV6-5 | TRBD1 | CASSLQGGYGYTF | TGTGCCAGCAGCCTACAGGGGGGCTATGGCTACACCTTC
TRBJ2-7 | many | TRBV28 | TRBD2 | CASSADSFSGRAPYEQYF | TGTGCCAGCAGCGCAGACAGTTTTAGCGGGAGGGCCCCCTACGAGCAGTACTTC
TRBJ2-1 | - | TRBV11-2 | - | CASSLVPEQGGNEQFF | TGTGCCAGCAGCTTAGTTCCAGAACAGGGAGGCAATGAGCAGTTCTTC
TRBJ2-7 | many | TRBV29-1 | - | CSVRVVSYEQYF | TGCAGCGTTCGGGTAGTCTCCTACGAGCAGTACTTC
TRBJ2-7 | many | TRBV5-1 | - | CASSLVGTPTDEQYF | TGCGCCAGCAGCTTGGTCGGGACTCCCACCGACGAGCAGTACTTC
TRBJ2-1 | - | TRBV7-3 | - | CASSLNGGSLNNEQFF | TGTGCCAGCAGCTTGAACGGGGGTTCCCTCAACAATGAGCAGTTCTTC
TRBJ1-4 | many | TRBV30 | TRBD1 | CAWTVPGTGIEKLFF | TGTGCCTGGACGGTTCCGGGGACAGGGATTGAAAAACTGTTTTTT
TRBJ2-4 | many | TRBV20-1 | - | CSVKAVVAKNIQYF | TGCAGTGTTAAGGCGGTTGTAGCCAAAAACATTCAGTACTTC
TRBJ2-5 | many | TRBV3-1 | - | CASSQGMTSNGQETQYF | TGTGCCAGCAGCCAAGGAATGACTAGTAACGGCCAAGAGACCCAGTACTTC
TRBJ2-2 | many | TRBV11-1 | TRBD2 | CASSRTSGNTGELFF | TGTGCCAGCAGCCGGACTAGCGGAAACACCGGGGAGCTGTTTTTT
TRBJ1-1 | many | TRBV7-9 | - | CASSLTPATLAFF | TGTGCCAGCAGCTTAACCCCCGCGACATTGGCTTTCTTT
TRBJ2-3 | many | TRBV7-2 | TRBD1 | CASSRQGSDTDTQYF | TGTGCCAGCAGCCGACAGGGGTCAGACACAGATACGCAGTATTTT
TRBJ1-2 | many | TRBV18 | - | CASSPPGARGAGYTF | TGTGCCAGCTCACCACCCGGGGCCAGGGGCGCTGGCTACACCTTC
TRBJ1-2 | few | TRBV27 | TRBD1 | CASSFRTGNYGYTF | TGTGCCAGCAGTTTCAGGACAGGGAACTATGGCTACACCTTC
TRBJ1-1 | - | TRBV20-1 | - | CSTPLRFVTEAFF | TGCAGTACCCCTCTCAGGTTTGTTACTGAAGCTTTCTTT
TRBJ2-7 | many | TRBV7-3 | - | CASSLTGGSYEQYF | TGTGCCAGCAGCTTAACGGGCGGCTCCTACGAGCAGTACTTC
TRBJ2-7 | many | TRBV5-1 | - | CASSLDGAGFRSYEQYF | TGCGCCAGCAGCTTGGATGGAGCTGGGTTCCGTTCCTACGAGCAGTACTTC
TRBJ2-7 | many | TRBV20-1 | TRBD2 | CSARAGTRLYEQYF | TGCAGTGCTAGGGCCGGGACTAGGCTCTACGAGCAGTACTTC
TRBJ2-6 | few | TRBV30 | TRBD1 | CAWSVRTGGIAGANVLTF | TGTGCCTGGAGTGTAAGGACAGGGGGTATAGCTGGGGCCAACGTCCTGACTTTC
TRBJ2-2 | many | TRBV6-4 | - | CASSDQGKEFTGELFF | TGTGCCAGCAGTGATCAGGGGAAGGAATTCACCGGGGAGCTGTTTTTT
TRBJ1-1 | many | TRBV11-2 | - | CASSPERGSEAFF | TGTGCCAGCAGCCCCGAAAGGGGCTCCGAAGCTTTCTTT
TRBJ1-5 | many | TRBV6-5 | - | CASSSDGVGARNQPQHF | TGTGCCAGCAGTTCTGATGGGGTCGGGGCACGAAATCAGCCCCAGCATTTT
TRBJ2-7 | - | TRBV5-1 | TRBD2 | CASSLYGTSGFYEQYF | TGCGCCAGCAGCTTGTACGGGACTAGCGGGTTTTACGAGCAGTACTTC
TRBJ2-1 | - | TRBV5-1 | - | CASSLETDHNEQFF | TGCGCCAGCAGCTTGGAGACAGACCACAATGAGCAGTTCTTC
TRBJ2-7 | many | TRBV12-3/TRBV12-4 | TRBD2 | CASNLGGVSYEQYF | TGTGCCAGCAACCTGGGGGGGGTCTCCTACGAGCAGTACTTC
TRBJ2-5 | many | TRBV7-8 | - | CASSLGAVRETQYF | TGTGCCAGCAGCTTAGGGGCAGTACGAGAGACCCAGTACTTC
TRBJ1-2 | - | TRBV29-1 | - | CSVEAANYGYTF | TGCAGCGTTGAGGCTGCTAACTATGGCTACACCTTC
TRBJ1-1 | many | TRBV9 | TRBD1 | CASSVGTGGNTEAFF | TGTGCCAGCAGCGTAGGGACAGGGGGTAACACTGAAGCTTTCTTT
TRBJ1-1 | many | TRBV18 | - | CASSHSENTEAFF | TGTGCCAGCTCTCACAGTGAGAACACTGAAGCTTTCTTT
TRBJ1-6 | many | TRBV25-1 | - | CASSPSTAGYNSPLHF | TGTGCCAGCAGTCCGTCGACGGCCGGCTATAATTCACCCCTCCACTTT
TRBJ2-7 | many | TRBV20-1 | TRBD1 | CSARGQGSSYEQYF | TGCAGTGCTAGGGGACAGGGCAGCTCCTACGAGCAGTACTTC
TRBJ1-1 | many | TRBV12-3/TRBV12-4 | TRBD1 | CATSTRTGGVGEAFF | TGTGCCACCTCGACGAGGACAGGGGGCGTTGGTGAAGCTTTCTTT